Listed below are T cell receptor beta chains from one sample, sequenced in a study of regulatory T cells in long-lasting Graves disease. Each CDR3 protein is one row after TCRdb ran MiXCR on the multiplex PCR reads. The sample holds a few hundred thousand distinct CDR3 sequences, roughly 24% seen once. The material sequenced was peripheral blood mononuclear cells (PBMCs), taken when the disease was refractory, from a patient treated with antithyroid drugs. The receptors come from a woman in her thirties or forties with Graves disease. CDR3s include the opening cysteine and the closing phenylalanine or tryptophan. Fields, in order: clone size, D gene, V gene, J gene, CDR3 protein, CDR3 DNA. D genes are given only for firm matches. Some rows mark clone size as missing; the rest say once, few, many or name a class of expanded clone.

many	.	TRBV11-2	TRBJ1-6	CASSFEGLGSPLHF	TGTGCCAGCAGCTTTGAAGGGCTGGGTTCACCCCTCCACTTT
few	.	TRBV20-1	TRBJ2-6	CSALLFGSGANVLTF	TGCAGTGCCCTCTTGTTCGGGAGTGGGGCCAACGTCCTGACTTTC
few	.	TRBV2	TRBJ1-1	CASGSRGSTEAFF	TGTGCCAGCGGTAGCAGGGGAAGCACTGAAGCTTTCTTT
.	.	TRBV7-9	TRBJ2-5	CASSHSAETQYF	TGTGCCAGCAGCCACAGTGCCGAGACCCAGTACTTC
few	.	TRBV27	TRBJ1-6	CASGKGGSPLHF	TGTGCCAGCGGGAAGGGTGGGTCACCCCTCCACTTT
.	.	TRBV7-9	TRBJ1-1	CASSLTMKGYTEAFF	TGTGCCAGCAGCCTCACTATGAAGGGGTACACTGAAGCTTTCTTT
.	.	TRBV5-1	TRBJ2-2	CASSFLRETSTGELFF	TGCGCCAGCAGCTTTCTCCGGGAGACCAGCACCGGGGAGCTGTTTTTT
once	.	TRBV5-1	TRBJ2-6	CASSLDKPGSSGANVLTF	TGCGCCAGCAGCTTGGACAAACCCGGGAGCTCTGGGGCCAACGTCCTGACTTTC
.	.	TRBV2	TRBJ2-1	CASNRRSSYNEQFF	TGTGCCAGCAATAGAAGGAGCTCCTACAATGAGCAGTTCTTC
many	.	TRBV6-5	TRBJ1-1	CASSYKLLSMNTEAFF	TGTGCCAGCAGTTACAAGTTACTCTCAATGAACACTGAAGCTTTCTTT
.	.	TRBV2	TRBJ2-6	CASSEPGYSGANVLTF	TGTGCCAGCAGTGAACCAGGGTACTCTGGGGCCAACGTCCTGACTTTC
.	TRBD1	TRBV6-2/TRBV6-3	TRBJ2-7	CASSYSYGTGEDEQYF	TGTGCCAGCAGTTACTCGTACGGGACAGGGGAGGACGAGCAGTACTTC
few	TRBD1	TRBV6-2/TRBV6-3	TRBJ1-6	CASSYGGTGDNSPLHF	TGTGCCAGCAGTTACGGGGGGACAGGGGATAATTCACCCCTCCACTTT
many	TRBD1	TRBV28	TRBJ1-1	CASSYRGSLGTEAFF	TGTGCCAGCAGTTACAGGGGGTCCTTGGGCACTGAAGCTTTCTTT
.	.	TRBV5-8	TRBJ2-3	CASSLRIIPTDTQYF	TGTGCCAGCAGCTTGAGGATAATCCCCACAGATACGCAGTATTTT
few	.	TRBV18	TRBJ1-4	CASSPRDGDRKLFF	TGTGCCAGCTCACCAAGGGACGGAGATAGAAAACTGTTTTTT
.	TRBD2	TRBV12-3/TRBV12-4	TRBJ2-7	CASSTSGGTREQYF	TGTGCCAGCAGTACTAGCGGGGGAACGCGGGAGCAGTACTTC